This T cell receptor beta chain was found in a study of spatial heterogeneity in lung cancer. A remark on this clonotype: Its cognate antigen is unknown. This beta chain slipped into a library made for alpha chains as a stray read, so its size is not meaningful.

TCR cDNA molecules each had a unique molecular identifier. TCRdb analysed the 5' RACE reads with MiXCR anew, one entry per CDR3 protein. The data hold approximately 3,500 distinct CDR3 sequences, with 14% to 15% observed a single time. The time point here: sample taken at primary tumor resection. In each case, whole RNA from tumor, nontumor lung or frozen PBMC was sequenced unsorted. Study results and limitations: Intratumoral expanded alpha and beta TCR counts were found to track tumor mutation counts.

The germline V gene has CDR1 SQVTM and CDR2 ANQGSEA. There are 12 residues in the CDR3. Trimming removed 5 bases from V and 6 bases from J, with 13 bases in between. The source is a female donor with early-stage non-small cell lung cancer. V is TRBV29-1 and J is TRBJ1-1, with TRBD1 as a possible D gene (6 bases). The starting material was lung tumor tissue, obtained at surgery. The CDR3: CSVSDRSAEAFF. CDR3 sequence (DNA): TGCAGCGTTTCCGACAGGTCGGCTGAAGCTTTCTTT.